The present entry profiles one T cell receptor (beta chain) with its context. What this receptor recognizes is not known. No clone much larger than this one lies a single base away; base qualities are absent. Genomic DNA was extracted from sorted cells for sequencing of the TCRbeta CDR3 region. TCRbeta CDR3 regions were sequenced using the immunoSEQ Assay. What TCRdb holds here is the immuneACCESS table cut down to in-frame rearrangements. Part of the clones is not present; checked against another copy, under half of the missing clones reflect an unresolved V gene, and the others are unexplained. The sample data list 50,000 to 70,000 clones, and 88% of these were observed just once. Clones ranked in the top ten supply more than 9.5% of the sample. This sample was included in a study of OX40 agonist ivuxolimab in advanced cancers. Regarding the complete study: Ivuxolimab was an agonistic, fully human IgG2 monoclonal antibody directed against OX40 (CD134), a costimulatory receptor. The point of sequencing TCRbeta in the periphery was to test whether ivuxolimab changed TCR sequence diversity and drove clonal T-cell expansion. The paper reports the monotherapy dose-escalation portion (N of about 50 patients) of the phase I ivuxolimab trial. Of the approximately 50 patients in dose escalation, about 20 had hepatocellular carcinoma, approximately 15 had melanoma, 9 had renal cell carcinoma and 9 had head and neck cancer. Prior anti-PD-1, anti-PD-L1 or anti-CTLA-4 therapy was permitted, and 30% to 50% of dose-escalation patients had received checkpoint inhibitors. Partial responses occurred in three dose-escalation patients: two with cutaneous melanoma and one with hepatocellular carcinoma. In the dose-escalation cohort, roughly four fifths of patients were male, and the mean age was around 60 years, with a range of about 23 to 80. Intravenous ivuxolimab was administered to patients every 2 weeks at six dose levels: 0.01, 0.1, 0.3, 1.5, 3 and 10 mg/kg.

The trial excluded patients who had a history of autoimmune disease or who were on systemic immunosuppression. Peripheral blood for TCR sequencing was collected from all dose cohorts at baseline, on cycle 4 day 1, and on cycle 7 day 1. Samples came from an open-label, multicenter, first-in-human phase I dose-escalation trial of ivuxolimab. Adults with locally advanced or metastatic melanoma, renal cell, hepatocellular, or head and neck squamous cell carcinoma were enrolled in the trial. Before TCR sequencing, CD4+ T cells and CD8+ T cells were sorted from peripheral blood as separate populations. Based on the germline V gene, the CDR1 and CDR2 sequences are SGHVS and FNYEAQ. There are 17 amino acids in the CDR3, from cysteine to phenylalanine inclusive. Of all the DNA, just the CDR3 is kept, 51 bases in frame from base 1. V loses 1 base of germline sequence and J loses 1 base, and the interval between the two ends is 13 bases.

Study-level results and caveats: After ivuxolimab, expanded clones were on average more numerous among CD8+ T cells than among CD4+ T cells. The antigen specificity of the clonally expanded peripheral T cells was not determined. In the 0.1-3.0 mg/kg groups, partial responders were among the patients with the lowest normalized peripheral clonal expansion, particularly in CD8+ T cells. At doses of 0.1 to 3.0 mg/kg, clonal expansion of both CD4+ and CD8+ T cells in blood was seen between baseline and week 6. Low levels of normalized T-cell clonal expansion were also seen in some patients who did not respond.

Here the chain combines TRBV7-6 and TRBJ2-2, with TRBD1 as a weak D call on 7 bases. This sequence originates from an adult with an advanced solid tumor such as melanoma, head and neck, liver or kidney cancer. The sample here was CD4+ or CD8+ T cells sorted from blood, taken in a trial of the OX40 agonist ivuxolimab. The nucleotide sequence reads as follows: TGTGCCAGCAGCTTAGTTGGCAGGGGGGAGAACACCGGGGAGCTGTTTTTT. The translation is CASSLVGRGENTGELFF.